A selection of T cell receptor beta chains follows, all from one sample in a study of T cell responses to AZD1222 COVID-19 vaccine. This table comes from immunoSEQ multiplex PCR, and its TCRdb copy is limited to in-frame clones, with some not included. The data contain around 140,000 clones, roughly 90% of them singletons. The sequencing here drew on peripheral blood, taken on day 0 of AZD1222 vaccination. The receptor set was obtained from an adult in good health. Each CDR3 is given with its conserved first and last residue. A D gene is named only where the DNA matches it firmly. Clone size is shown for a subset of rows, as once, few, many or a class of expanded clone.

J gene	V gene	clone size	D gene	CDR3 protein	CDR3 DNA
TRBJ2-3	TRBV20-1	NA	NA	CSAGVGTQYF	TGCAGTGCTGGGGTCGGTACGCAGTATTTT
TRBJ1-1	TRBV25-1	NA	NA	CASSEAKNTEAFF	TGTGCCAGCAGTGAAGCTAAGAACACTGAAGCTTTCTTT
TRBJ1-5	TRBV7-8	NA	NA	CASSLLNQPQHF	TGTGCCAGCAGCCTACTTAATCAGCCCCAGCATTTT
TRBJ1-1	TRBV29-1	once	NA	CSVKKGRATEAFF	TGCAGCGTTAAAAAGGGGAGGGCCACTGAAGCTTTCTTT
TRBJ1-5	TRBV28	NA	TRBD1	CASSPGTGGINQPQHF	TGTGCCAGCAGTCCGGGGACAGGGGGCATCAATCAGCCCCAGCATTTT
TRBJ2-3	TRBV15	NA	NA	CATSTEDGRTDTQYF	TGTGCCACCAGCACCGAGGATGGGCGCACAGATACGCAGTATTTT
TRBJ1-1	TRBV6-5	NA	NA	CASSQTEAFF	TGTGCCAGCAGCCAAACTGAAGCTTTCTTT
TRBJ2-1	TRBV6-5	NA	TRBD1	CASIANRGLLHEQFF	TGTGCCAGCATCGCCAACAGGGGTCTTCTCCATGAGCAGTTCTTC
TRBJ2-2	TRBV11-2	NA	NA	CASSTGTSGELFF	TGTGCCAGCAGCACAGGGACGTCCGGGGAGCTGTTTTTT
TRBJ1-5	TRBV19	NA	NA	CASSIYRGNQPQHF	TGTGCCAGTAGTATTTACAGGGGCAATCAGCCCCAGCATTTT
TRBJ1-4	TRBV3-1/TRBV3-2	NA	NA	CASSQGCGTTNEKLFF	TGTGCCAGCAGCCAAGGTTGCGGGACAACTAATGAAAAACTGTTTTTT
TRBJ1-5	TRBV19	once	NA	CASSLYAGINQPQHF	TGTGCCAGTAGTCTGTACGCCGGGATCAATCAGCCCCAGCATTTT
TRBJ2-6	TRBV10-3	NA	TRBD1	CAIRNRGETGANVLTF	TGTGCCATCAGGAACAGGGGGGAGACTGGGGCCAACGTCCTGACTTTC
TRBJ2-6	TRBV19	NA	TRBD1	CASRQGLATSSGANVLTF	TGTGCCAGTAGACAGGGGCTAGCCACCTCCTCTGGGGCCAACGTCCTGACTTTC
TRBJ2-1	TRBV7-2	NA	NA	CASSLGLNRPNEQFF	TGTGCCAGCAGCTTAGGGTTAAACCGCCCCAATGAGCAGTTCTTC
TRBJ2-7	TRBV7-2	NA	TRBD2	CASSPTSGGLIEQYF	TGTGCCAGCAGCCCAACTAGCGGGGGGTTAATCGAGCAGTACTTC
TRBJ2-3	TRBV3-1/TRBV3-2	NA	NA	CASSQGNKSRLSDYSNQPQYF	TGTGCCAGCAGCCAAGGTAATAAGTCACGGTTAAGTGACTATAGCAATCAGCCCCAGTATTTT
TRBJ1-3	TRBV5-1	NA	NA	CASSLDTGYSGNTIYF	TGCGCCAGCAGCTTGGATACAGGTTACTCTGGAAACACCATATATTTT
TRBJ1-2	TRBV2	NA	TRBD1	CASRGQGSGYTF	TGTGCCAGCAGAGGACAGGGGAGCGGCTACACCTTC
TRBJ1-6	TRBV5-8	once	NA	CASSPGWSSYNSPLHF	TGTGCCAGCAGCCCGGGCTGGAGCTCCTATAATTCACCCCTCCACTTT
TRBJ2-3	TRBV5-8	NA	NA	CASSPRYSTDTQYF	TGTGCCAGCAGCCCTAGATATAGCACAGATACGCAGTATTTT
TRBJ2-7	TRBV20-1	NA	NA	CSARDIYEQYF	TGCAGTGCTAGAGATATTTACGAGCAGTACTTC
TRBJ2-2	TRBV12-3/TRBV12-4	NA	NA	CASSFDTGELFF	TGTGCCAGCAGTTTCGACACCGGGGAGCTGTTTTTT
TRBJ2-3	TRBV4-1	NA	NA	CASSQALEIFTQYF	TGCGCCAGCAGCCAAGCGCTCGAAATTTTTACGCAGTATTTT
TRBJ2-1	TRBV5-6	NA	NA	CASRRRTAYNEQFF	TGTGCCAGCAGGCGGCGGACAGCCTACAATGAGCAGTTCTTC
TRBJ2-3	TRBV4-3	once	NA	CASRWESEADTQYF	TGCGCCAGCCGATGGGAGTCGGAGGCAGATACGCAGTATTTT
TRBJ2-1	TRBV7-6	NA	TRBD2	CASSLVTSGISPYNEQFF	TGTGCCAGCAGCTTAGTTACTAGCGGAATATCTCCCTACAATGAGCAGTTCTTC
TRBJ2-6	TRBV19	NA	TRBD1	CASSTGGTGANVLTF	TGTGCCAGTAGTACAGGGGGCACCGGGGCCAACGTCCTGACTTTC
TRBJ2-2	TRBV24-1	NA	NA	CATSDRDRSRGTGELFF	TGTGCCACCAGTGACCGCGACAGGTCAAGGGGCACCGGGGAGCTGTTTTTT
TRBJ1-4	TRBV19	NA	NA	CASREQATNEKLFF	TGTGCCAGTAGGGAACAGGCAACTAATGAAAAACTGTTTTTT
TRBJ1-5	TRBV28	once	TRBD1	CASSTRTGGGQPQHF	TGTGCCAGCAGTACACGGACAGGGGGAGGTCAGCCCCAGCATTTT
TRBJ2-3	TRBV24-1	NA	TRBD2	CATSDSERGGVDTQYF	TGTGCCACCAGTGATTCAGAGCGGGGGGGAGTAGATACGCAGTATTTT
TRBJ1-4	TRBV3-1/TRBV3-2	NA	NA	CASSQVGGGREKLFF	TGTGCCAGCAGCCAAGTGGGAGGGGGTCGGGAAAAACTGTTTTTT
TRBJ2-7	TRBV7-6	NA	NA	CASSLGRVFKDEQYF	TGTGCCAGCAGCTTGGGGCGGGTTTTCAAAGACGAGCAGTACTTC
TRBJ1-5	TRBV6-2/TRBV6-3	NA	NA	CASSYSRQNSNQPQHF	TGTGCCAGCAGTTACTCGAGACAGAATAGCAATCAGCCCCAGCATTTT
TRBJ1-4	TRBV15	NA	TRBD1	CATSRDRDSGWEKLFF	TGTGCCACCAGCAGAGATCGGGACAGTGGATGGGAAAAACTGTTTTTT
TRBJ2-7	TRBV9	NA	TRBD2	CASSVGGTPYEQYF	TGTGCCAGCAGCGTGGGAGGGACCCCCTACGAGCAGTACTTC
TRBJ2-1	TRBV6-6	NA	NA	CASKRDNEQFF	TGTGCCAGCAAACGGGACAATGAGCAGTTCTTC
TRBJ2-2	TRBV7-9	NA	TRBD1	CASSLALAGGNTGELFF	TGTGCCAGCAGCCTGGCGTTGGCAGGGGGCAACACCGGGGAGCTGTTTTTT
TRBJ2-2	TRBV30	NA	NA	CAWSQGMGTGELFF	TGTGCCTGGAGTCAGGGTATGGGAACCGGGGAGCTGTTTTTT
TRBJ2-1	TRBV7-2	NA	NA	CASSVDGQAPGAVF	TGTGCCAGCAGTGTTGATGGACAAGCCCCTGGCGCGGTCTTC
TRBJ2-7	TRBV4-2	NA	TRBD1	CASSQDIGQGADEQYF	TGTGCCAGCAGCCAAGATATCGGACAGGGGGCAGACGAGCAGTACTTC
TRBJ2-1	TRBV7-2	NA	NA	CASSLVTVHEQFF	TGTGCCAGCAGCTTAGTAACAGTCCATGAGCAGTTCTTC
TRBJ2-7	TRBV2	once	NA	CASSDPGSSYEQYF	TGTGCCAGCAGTGATCCGGGGAGCTCCTACGAGCAGTACTTC
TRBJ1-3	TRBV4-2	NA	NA	CASSQTGTGGNTIYF	TGTGCCAGCAGCCAAACCGGGACGGGTGGAAACACCATATATTTT
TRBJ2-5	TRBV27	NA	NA	CASRILGGLQETQYF	TGTGCCAGCAGGATCCTGGGGGGCTTACAAGAGACCCAGTACTTC
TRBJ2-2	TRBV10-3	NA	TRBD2	CAIRTGLAGGVGTGELFF	TGTGCCATCAGGACGGGACTAGCGGGAGGAGTAGGGACCGGGGAGCTGTTTTTT
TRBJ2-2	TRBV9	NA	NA	CASTSRRAGSGELFF	TGTGCCAGCACCTCTAGGAGGGCCGGTTCCGGGGAGCTGTTTTTT
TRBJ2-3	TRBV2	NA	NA	CASSVVGGPTDTQYF	TGTGCCAGCAGCGTAGTCGGGGGTCCTACAGATACGCAGTATTTT
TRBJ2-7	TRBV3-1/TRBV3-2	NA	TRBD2	CASSYRASGIDEQYF	TGTGCCAGCAGCTACCGGGCTAGCGGGATAGACGAGCAGTACTTC
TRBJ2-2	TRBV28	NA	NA	CASSLTRNTGELFF	TGTGCCAGCAGTTTAACACGGAACACCGGGGAGCTGTTTTTT